Below, 26 T cell receptor beta chains from the same sample are listed, as sequenced in a study of spatial heterogeneity in lung cancer. Regarding the study as a whole: Expanded intratumoral alpha and beta TCR counts tracked tumor mutation counts.

TCRdb ran MiXCR on the 5' RACE reads and lists one entry per CDR3 protein. This table has fewer than 20,000 distinct CDR3 sequences, 7% appearing once. Regarding time point: sample taken at primary tumor resection. The antigens for these receptors are not known. Material: lung tumor tissue, obtained at surgery. All receptors derive from a female donor with early-stage non-small cell lung cancer.

This clonotype was observed at least ten times. The chain combines TRBV7-9 with TRBJ1-2; D may be TRBD1 (6 bases). V lost 3 bases and J 6 bases, leaving 11 bases between the germline ends. The CDR3 totals 13 residues. Germline CDR1 is SEHNR and CDR2 is FQNEAQ (reference sequence). Written as DNA, the CDR3 is TGTGCCAGCAGCTTGCAAACAGGGAATGGCTACACCTTC. It yields the protein CASSLQTGNGYTF.

This clonotype was found many times. V usage is TRBV3-1 and J usage is TRBJ1-1; 7 positions agree with TRBD1. The V gene's germline CDR1 is LGHDT and CDR2 YNNKEL (reference sequence). V was clipped by 3 bases and J by 4 bases; unmatched bases: 8. This CDR3 is 15 amino acids long. The CDR3 bases are TGTGCCAGCAGCCACTCCGACAGGGAGGGCACTGAAGCTTTCTTT. Translated: CASSHSDREGTEAFF.

This clonotype came up many times. The chain recombines TRBV5-1 with TRBJ2-3; 11 bases are a match to TRBD1. Losses at the gene ends were 4 bases for V and 3 bases for J; bases not matched to a gene: 4. This CDR3 has 15 residues. The germline V gene has CDR1 SGHRS and CDR2 YFSETQ. The CDR3 DNA sequence: TGCGCCAGCAGCAGGACAGGGGGCTCTACAGATACGCAGTATTTT. It codes for CASSRTGGSTDTQYF.

This clonotype came up a few times. The chain joins TRBV29-1 to TRBJ2-3; 10 positions match TRBD1. Germline V gives CDR1 SQVTM, CDR2 ANQGSEA. The CDR3 covers 14 residues. V shed 4 bases and J 6 bases; nucleotides not matched to a gene: 7. For the CDR3, the DNA is TGCAGCGTTGTTGACAGGGGGCAAGTGGATACGCAGTATTTT. As protein: CSVVDRGQVDTQYF.

This clonotype has at least ten counts. The chain is built from TRBV9 and TRBJ1-6; 9 positions match TRBD1. Per the germline V gene, CDR1 is SGDLS and CDR2 is YYNGEE. V shed 3 bases, J shed 6 bases, and the junction held 13 bases outside the gene matches. CDR3 length: 18 amino acids. CDR3 sequence (DNA): TGTGCCAGCAGCGCCTCTCTCGGGACAGGGCTAAGTAATTCACCCCTCCACTTT. It encodes CASSASLGTGLSNSPLHF.

This clonotype showed up many times. CDR3 residues: CSASTGPDTEAFF. The CDR3 DNA follows: TGCAGCGCCTCGACAGGGCCAGACACTGAAGCTTTCTTT. J is TRBJ1-1 and V is TRBV29-1; TRBD1 matches at 7 bases. There are 13 residues in the CDR3. V trimming: 7 bases; J trimming: 3 bases; junction bases outside the gene matches: 8. Germline lookup yields CDR1 SQVTM and CDR2 ANQGSEA.

In this sample, this clonotype turned up many times. The gene calls are TRBV5-1 and TRBJ2-1, with D tentatively TRBD1 or TRBD2 (5 bases each). Trimming pared 0 bases from V and 4 bases from J, leaving 11 bases between. CDR3 size: 15 residues. Germline V lookup: CDR1 SGHRS, CDR2 YFSETQ. The CDR3 bases are TGCGCCAGCAGCTTGGGGGGGACCAATTACAATGAGCAGTTCTTC. Its translation is CASSLGGTNYNEQFF.

The sample holds many counts of this clonotype. This chain links TRBV3-1 with TRBJ2-1; possible D gene TRBD1, 6 bases. The germline gives CDR1 LGHDT, CDR2 YNNKEL (reference sequence). The CDR3 length is 14 residues. Trimming removed 3 bases from V and 7 bases from J, with 13 bases in between. CDR3 coding DNA: TGTGCCAGCAGCCATCAGGGGCCGGGGAATGAGCAGTTCTTC. It translates to CASSHQGPGNEQFF.

The sample holds many counts of this clonotype. The genes are TRBV5-1 and TRBJ1-6, with TRBD1 matching over 7 bases. The CDR3 runs 16 residues. Looked up from germline, CDR1 is SGHRS and CDR2 is YFSETQ. The J segment lost 7 bases and the V segment lost 4 bases, leaving 11 bases of the junction unmatched. CDR3: CASSPTGNLRNSPLHF. DNA of the CDR3: TGCGCCAGCAGCCCGACAGGGAACCTCCGCAATTCACCCCTCCACTTT.

This clonotype qualifies as medium-sized. The chain carries TRBV12-3 or TRBV12-4 and TRBJ2-1, with D perhaps given as TRBD1 or TRBD2 (7 bases each). There are 14 residues in the CDR3. V lost 7 bases and J lost 1, with 11 bases in between. The CDR3 DNA is TGTGCCAGCACCCAGGGGGGGTCCTACAATGAGCAGTTCTTC. This codes for CASTQGGSYNEQFF.

The chain recombines TRBV7-2 with TRBJ2-3; a possible D gene is TRBD1 (5 bases). Trimming removed 1 base at V and 2 bases at J, with 7 bases between. Germline V gene data show CDR1 as SGHTA and CDR2 as FQGNSA. This CDR3 spans 14 amino acids. The CDR3 loop is CASSLGQPTDTQYF. The CDR3 nucleotides read TGTGCCAGCAGCTTAGGACAGCCCACAGATACGCAGTATTTT.

This chain uses TRBV5-4 with TRBJ2-7; D remains unclear. Per germline, CDR1 SGHNT and CDR2 YYREEE (reference sequence). V was cut by 2 bases and J by 4 bases, with 7 bases left in between. The CDR3 sequence is 12 residues long. CDR3 amino acids: CASSFGPYEQYF. CDR3 sequence (DNA): TGTGCCAGCAGCTTTGGCCCTTACGAGCAGTACTTC.

This clonotype was seen repeatedly, ten times or more. V usage is TRBV3-1 and J usage is TRBJ2-5; 7 bases align to TRBD1. V shed 6 bases, J shed 2 bases, and the junction held 3 bases outside the gene matches. CDR1 and CDR2 (germline): LGHDT, YNNKEL (reference sequence). CDR3 length: 13 residues. This CDR3 reads CASRQGNQETQYF. The CDR3 DNA sequence: TGTGCCAGCAGACAGGGGAATCAAGAGACCCAGTACTTC.

The sample holds many counts of this clonotype. J is TRBJ1-5 and V is TRBV29-1; 9 bases match TRBD1. V dropped 4 bases and J dropped 7; count of bases not matched to a gene: 11. CDR3 size: 15 residues. The V gene's germline CDR1 is SQVTM and CDR2 ANQGSEA. CDR3 protein: CSVGYGTGSMQPQHF. The CDR3 DNA reads as TGCAGCGTTGGTTACGGGACAGGGTCGATGCAGCCCCAGCATTTT.

This clonotype was observed at least ten times. This chain joins TRBV9 and TRBJ2-1, with D perhaps given as TRBD1 or TRBD2 (5 bases each). V was pared by 0 bases and J by 9 bases, with 7 bases between. The V gene's germline CDR1 is SGDLS and CDR2 YYNGEE. CDR3 length: 12 residues. This chain's CDR3 is CASSVDGGEQFF. CDR3 DNA sequence: TGTGCCAGCAGCGTAGATGGGGGTGAGCAGTTCTTC.

V usage is TRBV18 and J usage is TRBJ1-1, with D unclear. The CDR3 consists of 13 residues. Per germline, CDR1 KGHSH and CDR2 LQKENI. With 3 bases removed from V and 4 bases from J, the gap between germline ends came to 9 bases. The CDR3 nucleotides read TGTGCCAGCTCACCCCTGCAGGCCACTGAAGCTTTCTTT. Translating it yields CASSPLQATEAFF. Full variable domain (remainder filled in from reference TRBV18 and TRBJ1-1): NAGVMQNPRHLVRRRGQEARLRCSPMKGHSHVYWYRQLPEEGLKFMVYLQKENIIDESGMPKERFSAEFPKEGPSILRIQQVVRGDSAAYFCASSPLQATEAFFGQGTRLTVV.

The chain uses TRBV19 and TRBJ1-1; 7 nucleotides match TRBD1. The junction had 15 bases not matched to a gene; V was cut back by 5 bases and J by 0 bases. Germline V gene data show CDR1 as LNHDA and CDR2 as SQIVND (reference sequence). The CDR3 contains 18 residues. In DNA, the CDR3 is TGTGCCAGTAGTCCCAGGGACAGCTTCAAGGGACTGAACACTGAAGCTTTCTTT. It is translated as CASSPRDSFKGLNTEAFF.

This clonotype was detected ten times or more. The chain combines TRBV7-2 with TRBJ2-3, with TRBD1 matching 8 bases. Trimming at V came to 10 bases and at J to 0 bases, leaving 6 bases not matched to a gene. Germline CDR1 reads SGHTA; CDR2 reads FQGNSA. CDR3 length: 14 residues. The CDR3 coding sequence is TGTGCCACCATCCCAGGGGGCAGCACAGATACGCAGTATTTT. Protein: CATIPGGSTDTQYF.

This clonotype was seen only a few times. The gene calls are TRBV28 and TRBJ1-6; 7 bases line up with TRBD1. With V trimmed by 5 bases and J by 8 bases, 6 bases remained unmatched. CDR3 length equals 14 residues. Germline V gives CDR1 MDHEN, CDR2 SYDVKM. CDR3 sequence: CASSPGDSYSPLHF. DNA of the CDR3: TGTGCCAGCAGTCCGGGGGACAGCTATTCACCCCTCCACTTT.

The chain has TRBV6-6 and TRBJ1-2, with a tentative D call TRBD1 (5 bases). V was cut by 6 bases and J by 5 bases, with 13 bases left in between. The CDR3 runs to 13 residues. Germline V gene sequence: CDR1 MNHNY, CDR2 SVGAGI (reference sequence). CDR3 sequence reads: CASSVSDSYGYTF. In DNA form, the CDR3 reads TGTGCCAGCAGCGTGAGTGACAGTTATGGCTACACCTTC.

This clonotype was recorded many times. The chain carries TRBV7-6 and TRBJ2-1; 7 nucleotides line up with TRBD1. Germline V gene sequence: CDR1 SGHVS, CDR2 FNYEAQ. V was clipped by 0 bases and J by 3 bases; unmatched bases: 5. The length of the CDR3 is 16 residues. The CDR3 sequence is CASSLATGVGYNEQFF. The CDR3 bases are TGTGCCAGCAGCTTAGCTACAGGGGTCGGCTACAATGAGCAGTTCTTC.

With respect to this clonotype: A much bigger clone sits one base away, suggesting this may be a read error. This chain uses TRBV2 with TRBJ1-1; 8 nucleotides line up with TRBD1. V shed 7 bases and J 12 bases; nucleotides not matched to a gene: 10. CDR1 is SNHLY and CDR2 is FYNNEI in the germline V gene. This CDR3 has 12 residues. CDR3 protein: CASTWSRDRSFF. CDR3 bases: TGTGCCAGCACCTGGTCCCGGGACAGGTCTTTCTTT.

This clonotype has a count of ten or more. The chain recombines TRBV27 with TRBJ1-4, with TRBD1 matching over 7 bases. Germline CDR1 MNHEY, CDR2 SMNVEV (reference sequence). The V gene end was trimmed by 4 bases and the J gene end by 8 bases; junction bases not matched to a gene: 10. CDR3 length: 15 amino acids. In DNA, the CDR3 is TGTGCCAGCAGTTCCCTAGACAGGGTGGGGGAAAAACTGTTTTTT. It translates to CASSSLDRVGEKLFF.

This clonotype appeared many times. The chain uses TRBV20-1 and TRBJ2-1, with 12 bases identical to TRBD2. Looked up from germline, CDR1 is DFQATT and CDR2 is SNEGSKA (reference sequence). With 3 bases clipped from V and 4 bases from J, the junction kept 4 bases outside the gene matches. This CDR3 contains 15 residues. The CDR3 sequence is CSASETSGGYNEQFF. CDR3 bases: TGCAGTGCTAGTGAAACTAGCGGGGGGTACAATGAGCAGTTCTTC.

This clonotype appeared many times. The chain uses TRBV12-3 or TRBV12-4 and TRBJ2-7; 8 bases agree with TRBD1. This CDR3 has 13 amino acids. V lost 6 bases, J lost 2 bases, and 3 bases stayed unmatched. CDR3 sequence reads: CASSKQGAYEQYF. In DNA, the CDR3 is TGTGCCAGCAGCAAACAGGGGGCCTACGAGCAGTACTTC.

This clonotype was detected ten times or more. V is TRBV28 and J is TRBJ1-5, with D unresolved. Trimming cost V 7 bases and J 6 bases, with 13 bases left between them. From germline, CDR1 is MDHEN and CDR2 SYDVKM. There are 13 residues in the CDR3. The CDR3 DNA is TGTGCCAGCACCACGGCAGAGGTTCAGCCCCAGCATTTT. Amino acids: CASTTAEVQPQHF.